This T cell receptor beta chain was profiled in a study of T cell clonotyping in hematopoietic cell transplantation. The V end was cut by 1 base, the J end by 2 bases, with 17 bases between. This CDR3 comprises 17 residues. The germline gives CDR1 SGHVS, CDR2 FQNEAQ. Noted time point: recipient sample about 28 days before transplant, after cytoreduction. Assay: immunoSEQ multiplex PCR; the TCRdb copy retains only in-frame clones and omits some. Among around 25,000 clones listed, roughly 82% were seen once. This clone was detected only a few times. The input for sequencing was peripheral blood mononuclear cells, taken before stem cell transplant. The receptor was isolated from a woman aged 55-69 years with acute myeloid leukemia. Some clones in this sample may be carry-over from other donors' samples. The J gene is TRBJ1-2, the V gene TRBV7-8; possibly TRBD1 for D (6 bases). The CDR3 DNA reads TGTGCCAGCAGCTTAGTAATTCTCCAGGGGCGCAACTATGGCTACACCTTC. Translating gives CASSLVILQGRNYGYTF.